Presented here are 32 T cell receptor beta chains from one specimen sequenced in a study of vaccination and CD4 T cells after COVID-19. The Oncomine TCR Beta short-read assay was applied to DNA of cultured CD4+ T cells. TCRdb processed the PCR reads anew with MiXCR; each CDR3 protein has one entry. The sample lists about 18,000 distinct CDR3 sequences, about half occurring once. The treatment was: roughly 10-day PBMC culture with coronavirus spike peptide pools or control peptides (ViraFEST assay). Their antigens are not known. This specimen consisted of CD4+ T cells from blood, cultured in vitro, obtained before SARS-CoV-2 vaccination. These receptors came from a human donor who had recovered from COVID-19.

The chain employs TRBV18 and TRBJ2-7; 9 nucleotides align to TRBD1. After removal of 2 bases from V and 7 bases from J, the junction contained 9 bases not matched to a gene. Germline V gene lookup returns CDR1 KGHSH and CDR2 LQKENI. The CDR3 sequence is 15 residues long. CDR3 sequence reads: CASSPSGTGGQEQYF. The CDR3 DNA sequence: TGTGCCAGCTCACCAAGCGGCACAGGGGGCCAAGAGCAGTACTTC.

The chain has TRBV5-1 and TRBJ2-7, with 7 positions matching TRBD2. Germline CDR1 is SGHRS and CDR2 is YFSETQ. The CDR3 sequence is 13 residues long. The V and J ends lost 5 bases and 3 bases, in that order; junction bases with no gene match: 5. As DNA, the CDR3 is TGCGCCAGCAGTAGACTAGCCAGCTACGAGCAGTACTTC. Amino acid sequence: CASSRLASYEQYF.

This clonotype counts as medium-sized. CDR3 sequence: CASSLYQGSYQETQYF. CDR3 in DNA: TGTGCCAGCAGTTTATATCAAGGTTCTTACCAAGAGACCCAGTACTTC. The genes are TRBV27 and TRBJ2-5; no firm D call. The germline gives CDR1 MNHEY, CDR2 SMNVEV (reference sequence). V was clipped by 1 base and J by 0 bases, with 12 bases between them. The CDR3 loop spans 16 amino acids.

This clonotype has only a few counts. The gene calls are TRBV20-1 and TRBJ1-6; 11 bases fit TRBD1. This CDR3 is 16 amino acids long. The junction had 2 bases not matched to a gene; V was cut back by 0 bases and J by 4 bases. Germline V gene data show CDR1 as DFQATT and CDR2 as SNEGSKA (reference sequence). Here the CDR3 DNA reads TGCAGTGCTAGAGATGGGACAGGGGGGTATAATTCACCCCTCCACTTT. Its translation is CSARDGTGGYNSPLHF.

The rearrangement links TRBV11-2 to TRBJ2-2; possible D gene TRBD2, 5 bases. Per the germline V gene, CDR1 is SGHAT and CDR2 is FQNNGV. Trimming stripped 5 bases from V and 8 bases from J, with 12 bases between. The CDR3 spans 13 residues. DNA of the CDR3: TGTGCCAGCAGCCGCACTAGTGTTGGGGAGCTGTTTTTT. Amino acid sequence: CASSRTSVGELFF.

The J gene is TRBJ2-5, the V gene TRBV28; D ambiguous. The CDR3 runs to 13 residues. V was cut by 4 bases and J by 1 base, with 7 bases left in between. Germline loops: CDR1 MDHEN, CDR2 SYDVKM. CDR3 loop: CASSYRAQETQYF. As DNA, the CDR3 is TGTGCCAGCAGTTATAGGGCCCAAGAGACCCAGTACTTC.

V gene TRBV19 combines with J gene TRBJ2-5; the D gene is possibly TRBD1 (6 bases). CDR1 LNHDA and CDR2 SQIVND come from the germline V gene (reference sequence). The CDR3 spans 14 residues. Trimming took 5 bases from V and 1 from J, leaving 11 bases between them. CDR3: CASSPGVSQETQYF. For the CDR3, the DNA is TGTGCCAGTAGTCCAGGGGTGAGCCAAGAGACCCAGTACTTC.

This clonotype was counted a few times. The V call is TRBV6-1, the J call TRBJ2-5; D possibly matches TRBD1 or TRBD2 (5 bases each). This CDR3 is built from 15 residues. Germline loops: CDR1 MNHNS, CDR2 SASEGT. V was clipped by 6 bases and J by 2 bases, with 16 bases between them. The CDR3, as DNA: TGTGCCAGCAGACGGGACGCCGATAAACAAGAGACCCAGTACTTC. Amino acid sequence: CASRRDADKQETQYF.

The chain links TRBV19 to TRBJ2-2; D is possibly TRBD1 (6 bases). Trimming took off 5 bases at V and 1 base at J, with 14 bases between the two ends. Germline values: CDR1 LNHDA, CDR2 SQIVND (reference sequence). This CDR3 region has 16 residues. Written as DNA, the CDR3 is TGTGCCAGTAGTCCCCGTGGGGGCCTGAACACCGGGGAGCTGTTTTTT. Protein product: CASSPRGGLNTGELFF.

The rearrangement joins TRBV5-6 to TRBJ2-3; the D is unclear. Trimming took 0 bases from V and 1 from J, leaving 6 bases between them. Germline-derived CDR1 and CDR2 are SGHDT and YYEEEE. The CDR3 has 14 amino acids. The CDR3 coding sequence is TGTGCCAGCAGCTTGGAAAGGGGCACAGATACGCAGTATTTT. It specifies CASSLERGTDTQYF.

This chain joins TRBV10-3 and TRBJ1-5; D is undetermined. In germline, CDR1 is ENHRY, CDR2 SYGVKD. The CDR3 spans 14 residues. V was shortened by 5 bases and J by 3 bases, with 11 bases between the two germline ends. The DNA for the CDR3 is TGTGCCATCAGTCTCGGGCTGGACAATCAGCCCCAGCATTTT. Protein sequence: CAISLGLDNQPQHF.

The chain has TRBV28 and TRBJ2-3; 7 bases are a match to TRBD2. Trimming removed 4 bases from V and 5 bases from J; junction bases left unmatched: 12. Germline V CDR1 and CDR2: MDHEN, SYDVKM. This CDR3 has 16 residues. The CDR3 reads CASSSQTGGAIDTQYF. DNA for the CDR3: TGTGCCAGCAGTTCACAGACGGGAGGTGCGATAGATACGCAGTATTTT.

In DNA form, the CDR3 reads TGTGCCAGCAGCCCCCCGGGAACCTCCACAGATACGCAGTATTTT. It translates to CASSPPGTSTDTQYF. The chain is built from TRBV4-2 and TRBJ2-3, with D perhaps matching TRBD2 (5 bases). V was shortened by 4 bases and J by 2 bases, with 13 bases between the two germline ends. Germline V gene lookup returns CDR1 LGHNA and CDR2 YNFKEQ. CDR3 length: 15 amino acids.

Comments on this clonotype: The junction departs from germline at one end; a sequencing error may be responsible. The chain uses TRBV6-5 and TRBJ1-2, with D unresolved. Germline V gene lookup returns CDR1 MNHEY and CDR2 SVGAGI. The CDR3 length is 15 residues. Written as DNA, the CDR3 is TGTGCCAGCAGTTACTCGAAGGGCAGTCCCTATGGCTACATCTTC. Protein: CASSYSKGSPYGYIF.

Within the sample, this clonotype is medium-sized. V gene TRBV5-8 combines with J gene TRBJ2-2; D is unresolved. Germline assignment: CDR1 SGHTS and CDR2 YDEGEE. The CDR3 has 16 amino acids. V was trimmed by 2 bases and J by 0 bases, leaving 11 bases between them. The CDR3 reads CASSLIVTTNTGELFF. The CDR3, as DNA: TGTGCCAGCAGCTTAATCGTGACAACGAACACCGGGGAGCTGTTTTTT.

This clonotype was seen a few times. The rearrangement joins TRBV7-9 to TRBJ2-5; 7 nucleotides agree with TRBD2. This CDR3 contains 15 residues. Germline lookup yields CDR1 SEHNR and CDR2 FQNEAQ (reference sequence). V shed 0 bases, J shed 2 bases, and the junction held 3 bases outside the gene matches. The CDR3 DNA reads as TGTGCCAGCAGCTTAGCGGCTAGCGGACAAGAGACCCAGTACTTC. It encodes CASSLAASGQETQYF.

This clonotype was picked up one time. The chain couples TRBV20-1 to TRBJ2-1, with no clear D. This CDR3 is 13 amino acids long. V was cut by 0 bases and J by 5 bases, with 8 bases left in between. Germline V gives CDR1 DFQATT, CDR2 SNEGSKA (reference sequence). CDR3 in DNA: TGCAGTGCTAGAGATTTCGGTGACAATGAGCAGTTCTTC. Protein sequence: CSARDFGDNEQFF.

Here the CDR3 DNA reads TGCACCAGCAGCCAAGATACGAGGGCGGAGACCCAGTACTTC. This sequence encodes CTSSQDTRAETQYF. V gene TRBV1 combines with J gene TRBJ2-5; the table calls TRBD2, which could not be checked here. TRBV1 is given as a pseudogene. The CDR3 has 14 amino acids.

A few counts support this clonotype. V and J are TRBV20-1 and TRBJ2-3, with 7 bases that match TRBD2. The V gene's germline CDR1 is DFQATT and CDR2 SNEGSKA (reference sequence). The CDR3 contains 14 residues. V shed 1 base and J 3 bases; nucleotides not matched to a gene: 4. The CDR3 sequence is CSARAGGRTDTQYF. The CDR3 DNA is TGCAGTGCTAGAGCCGGGGGGAGGACAGATACGCAGTATTTT.

This clonotype was observed a few times. Here the CDR3 DNA reads TGTGCCAGCAGGAGCGGATCCGTTAGCAATCAGCCCCAGCATTTT. It codes for CASRSGSVSNQPQHF. The chain links TRBV6-1 to TRBJ1-5; no firm D call. CDR3 size: 15 residues. Trimming left V 6 bases short and J 0 bases short, with 12 bases between. Germline V CDR1 and CDR2: MNHNS, SASEGT.

This chain connects TRBV6-1 to TRBJ2-7, with TRBD1 matching over 12 bases. J was trimmed by 6 bases and V by 8 bases; bases with no gene match: 11. The CDR3 runs to 15 residues. Looked up from germline, CDR1 is MNHNS and CDR2 is SASEGT. DNA of the CDR3: TGTGCCAGCGGGCAGACCGGGACAGGGGGCCGCGAGCAGTACTTC. This gives the protein CASGQTGTGGREQYF.

The chain links TRBV2 to TRBJ2-7; TRBD1 aligns across 7 bases. Germline CDR1 SNHLY, CDR2 FYNNEI. This CDR3 has 16 residues. V gave up 7 bases and J gave up 3 bases; unmatched junction bases: 15. This chain's CDR3 is CASKAILGQDHYEQYF. The CDR3 DNA sequence: TGTGCCAGCAAAGCGATCCTTGGACAGGACCACTACGAGCAGTACTTC.

This clonotype was seen a handful of times. The rearrangement links TRBV21-1 to TRBJ1-5; the table assigns TRBD1, which was not confirmed against the DNA. TRBV21-1 is an annotated pseudogene. The CDR3 sequence is 14 residues long. The CDR3 protein is CASSPQGSNQPQHF. In DNA, the CDR3 is TGTGCCAGCAGCCCTCAGGGGAGCAATCAGCCCCAGCATTTT.

This clonotype came up once. J is TRBJ2-2 and V is TRBV28; 9 bases agree with TRBD1. V lost 6 bases and J lost 6; bases outside the gene matches: 5. The length of the CDR3 is 14 residues. The germline CDR1 and CDR2 sequences are MDHEN and SYDVKM. The DNA for the CDR3 is TGTGCCAGCAGCCAAGGACAGGGGTCCGGGGAGCTGTTTTTT. Translated, it gives CASSQGQGSGELFF. The entire variable domain, with the rest obtained from reference TRBV28 and TRBJ2-2, is as follows: DVKVTQSSRYLVKRTGEKVFLECVQDMDHENMFWYRQDPGLGLRLIYFSYDVKMKEKGDIPEGYSVSREKKERFSLILESASTNQTSMYLCASSQGQGSGELFFGEGSRLTVL.

The J gene is TRBJ2-7, the V gene TRBV5-8; no definite D call. The germline V gene has CDR1 SGHTS and CDR2 YDEGEE. This CDR3 spans 15 amino acids. With 4 bases removed from V and 2 bases from J, the gap between germline ends came to 16 bases. CDR3 amino acids: CASSLLASEAYEQYF. The CDR3 nucleotides read TGTGCCAGCAGCCTCCTGGCTAGTGAAGCCTACGAGCAGTACTTC.

The rearrangement uses TRBV4-1 and TRBJ1-6; D call uncertain. Germline values: CDR1 MGHRA, CDR2 YSYEKL. With 1 base removed from V and 0 bases from J, the gap between germline ends came to 7 bases. This CDR3 spans 16 amino acids. The CDR3 DNA follows: TGCGCCAGCAGCCAAGTCGTGAGCTCCTATAATTCACCCCTCCACTTT. Translation: CASSQVVSSYNSPLHF.

This clonotype was counted only a few times. The V and J genes are TRBV7-2 and TRBJ2-2; D gene unclear. V shed 5 bases and J shed 0 bases, with 7 bases lying between them. The length of the CDR3 is 14 residues. Germline CDR1 SGHTA, CDR2 FQGNSA. The CDR3 sequence: CASSATTNTGELFF. CDR3 sequence (DNA): TGTGCCAGCAGCGCCACGACGAACACCGGGGAGCTGTTTTTT.

V gene TRBV7-8 combines with J gene TRBJ2-4, with unresolved D. Germline V lookup: CDR1 SGHVS, CDR2 FQNEAQ. The V gene lost 5 bases and the J gene lost 0 bases, with 8 bases spanning the gap. This CDR3 contains 14 residues. The CDR3 bases are TGTGCCAGCAGCCTGGACGGAGCCAAAAACATTCAGTACTTC. As protein: CASSLDGAKNIQYF.

The chain links TRBV6-2 or TRBV6-3 to TRBJ2-7, with D tentatively TRBD1 (5 bases). Germline CDR1 is MNHEY and CDR2 is SVGEGT. CDR3 length equals 16 residues. V was shortened by 0 bases and J by 2 bases, with 14 bases between the two germline ends. The DNA for the CDR3 is TGTGCCAGCAGTTACTCCTTGACAGACTTTACCTACGAGCAGTACTTC. It translates to CASSYSLTDFTYEQYF.

The sample holds a few counts of this clonotype. The chain is built from TRBV24-1 and TRBJ2-2, with TRBD2 as a possible D gene (5 bases). This CDR3 is 11 amino acids long. From germline, CDR1 is KGHDR and CDR2 SFDVKD. V dropped 1 base and J dropped 13 bases, with 6 bases sitting between them. Here the CDR3 reads CATSDLRGLFF. The CDR3 nucleotides read TGTGCCACCAGTGATTTACGGGGGCTGTTTTTT.

This clonotype was recorded a few times. The chain uses TRBV27 and TRBJ2-6; 8 bases line up with TRBD1. The germline V gene has CDR1 MNHEY and CDR2 SMNVEV (reference sequence). Unmatched junction bases numbered 1, after V lost 0 bases and J lost 0 bases. This CDR3 region has 17 residues. CDR3: CASSLSGTGSGANVLTF. The CDR3 nucleotides read TGTGCCAGCAGTTTATCCGGGACAGGCTCTGGGGCCAACGTCCTGACTTTC. Looking up the rest from reference TRBV27 and TRBJ2-6 gives the full variable domain: EAQVTQNPRYLITVTGKKLTVTCSQNMNHEYMSWYRQDPGLGLRQIYYSMNVEVTDKGDVPEGYKVSRKEKRNFPLILESPSPNQTSLYFCASSLSGTGSGANVLTFGAGSRLTVL.

This rearrangement joins TRBV30 to TRBJ2-5, with TRBD2 matching over 14 bases. Per the germline V gene, CDR1 is GTSNPN and CDR2 is SVGIG (reference sequence). The CDR3 runs 16 residues. V trimming: 0 bases; J trimming: 5 bases; junction bases outside the gene matches: 5. The DNA for the CDR3 is TGTGCCTGGAGTGTAAAGGGACTAGCGGGAGTGGAGACCCAGTACTTC. Protein sequence: CAWSVKGLAGVETQYF.